This T cell receptor beta chain was obtained from a study of response to subunit inactivated influenza vaccine. TCRdb re-called the RT-PCR reads with MiXCR, one entry per CDR3 protein. There are roughly 700,000 distinct CDR3 sequences in the sample; 15% to 18% occur only once, and around 10% lies in the top ten. The CDR3 covers 17 residues. Germline CDR1 SEHNR, CDR2 FQNEAQ (reference sequence). V dropped 5 bases and J dropped 3; count of bases not matched to a gene: 14. Study findings and constraints: T cells newly recruited by each seasonal influenza vaccination are few, the authors suggested.

This clonotype was seen more than once but under ten times. The antigen is not known. This chain connects TRBV7-9 to TRBJ2-5, with 8 bases lining up with TRBD1. The input for sequencing was PBMCs from blood, taken 11 to 12 days after vaccination. The source of this sequence is a man aged 50 to 60 who received an inactivated influenza vaccine. In DNA form, the CDR3 reads TGTGCCAGCAGCCTGGGGGCAGGGGGCTGGCCAAAAGAGACCCAGTACTTC. Translation gives CASSLGAGGWPKETQYF.